Detailed here is one TCR beta chain. Its specificity is unknown. This sample is part of a study of cytomegalovirus exposure and HLA in healthy donors. Findings of the study overall: High specificity and sensitivity for cytomegalovirus status were reported for the classifier. The study flagged about 160 TCR beta chains as cytomegalovirus-associated.

This CDR3 is 14 amino acids long. CDR1 and CDR2 from the germline V gene are WSHSY and SAAADI. V was pared by 7 bases and J by 6 bases, with 10 bases of the junction left unmatched. The PCR used 60 Vbeta and 13 Jbeta primers. The table came from immunoSEQ multiplex PCR; TCRdb's copy has only in-frame clones and leaves some out. Of approximately 70,000 clones detected, around 70% appear once; the ten largest clones hold 9.7%. The sequence was obtained from a woman between 50 and 59 years old in good health and CMV-seropositive. V usage is TRBV10-2 and J usage is TRBJ2-3; 7 bases line up with TRBD2. The sample was PBMCs. For the CDR3, the DNA is TGCGCCAGCACCCTTAGCGGGCCAAGCGATACGCAGTATTTT. Protein: CASTLSGPSDTQYF.